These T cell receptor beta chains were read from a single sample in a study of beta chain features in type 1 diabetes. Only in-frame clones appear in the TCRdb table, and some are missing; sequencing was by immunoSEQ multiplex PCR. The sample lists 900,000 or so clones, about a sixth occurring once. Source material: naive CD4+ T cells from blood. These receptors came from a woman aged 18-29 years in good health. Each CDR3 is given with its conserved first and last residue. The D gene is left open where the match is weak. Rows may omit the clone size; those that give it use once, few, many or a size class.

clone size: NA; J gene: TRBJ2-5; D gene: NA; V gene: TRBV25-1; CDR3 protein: CATSYGAEQETQYF; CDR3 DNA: TGTGCCACCTCGTACGGGGCGGAACAAGAGACCCAGTACTTC
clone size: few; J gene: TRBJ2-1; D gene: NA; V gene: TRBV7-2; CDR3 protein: CASTKAGYNEQFF; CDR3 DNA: TGTGCCAGCACCAAGGCAGGCTACAATGAGCAGTTCTTC
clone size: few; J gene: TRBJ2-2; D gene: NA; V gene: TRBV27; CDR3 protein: CASSTKNTGELFF; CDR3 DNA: TGTGCCAGCAGTACCAAGAACACCGGGGAGCTGTTTTTT
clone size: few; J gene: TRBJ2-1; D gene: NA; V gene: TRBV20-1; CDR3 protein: CSASRHEQFF; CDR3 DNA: TGCAGTGCCTCTAGGCATGAGCAGTTCTTC
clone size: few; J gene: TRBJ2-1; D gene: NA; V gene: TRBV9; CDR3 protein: CASSVGLANPNEQFF; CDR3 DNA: TGTGCCAGCAGCGTAGGTCTAGCAAATCCCAATGAGCAGTTCTTC
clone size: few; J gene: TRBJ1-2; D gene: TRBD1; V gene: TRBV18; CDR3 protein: CASSPVSGTGSFGYTF; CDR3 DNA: TGTGCCAGCTCACCAGTTTCCGGGACAGGGTCATTTGGCTACACCTTC
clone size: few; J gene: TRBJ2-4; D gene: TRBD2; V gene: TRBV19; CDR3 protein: CASTREAGGVNIQYF; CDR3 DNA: TGTGCCAGTACCCGTGAAGCGGGAGGGGTGAACATTCAGTACTTC
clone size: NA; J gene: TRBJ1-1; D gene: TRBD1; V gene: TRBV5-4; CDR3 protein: CASSSQTGGYSEAFF; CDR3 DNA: TGTGCCAGCAGCTCTCAGACAGGGGGGTATTCTGAAGCTTTCTTT
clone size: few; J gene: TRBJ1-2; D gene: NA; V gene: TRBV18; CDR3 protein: CASSPGESLNYGYTF; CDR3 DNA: TGTGCCAGCTCACCCGGGGAGTCCTTAAACTATGGCTACACCTTC
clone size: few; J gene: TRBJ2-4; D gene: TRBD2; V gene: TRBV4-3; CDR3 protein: CASSQVAGAGGAKNIQYF; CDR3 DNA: TGCGCCAGCAGCCAAGTAGCGGGAGCCGGGGGAGCCAAAAACATTCAGTACTTC
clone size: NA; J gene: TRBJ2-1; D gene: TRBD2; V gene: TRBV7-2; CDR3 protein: CASSLDHFGGRDEQFF; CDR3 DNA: TGTGCCAGCAGCTTAGACCACTTTGGCGGGAGAGATGAGCAGTTCTTC
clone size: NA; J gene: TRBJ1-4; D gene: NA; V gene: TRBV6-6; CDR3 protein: CASSQGRDNEKLFF; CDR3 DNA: TGTGCCAGCAGCCAGGGACGCGACAATGAAAAACTGTTTTTT
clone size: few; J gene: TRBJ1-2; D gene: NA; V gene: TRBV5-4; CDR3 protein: CASSQAGQQVIYGYTF; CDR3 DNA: TGTGCCAGCAGCCAAGCTGGTCAGCAAGTTATCTATGGCTACACCTTC
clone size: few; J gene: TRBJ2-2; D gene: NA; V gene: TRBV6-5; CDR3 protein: CASSYRYHAGTGELFF; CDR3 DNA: TGTGCCAGCAGTTACCGATACCACGCTGGAACCGGGGAGCTGTTTTTT
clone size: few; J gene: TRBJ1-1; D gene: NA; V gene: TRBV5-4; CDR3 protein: CASSWGPRGTNTEAFF; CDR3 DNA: TGTGCCAGCAGCTGGGGGCCCCGGGGCACGAACACTGAAGCTTTCTTT
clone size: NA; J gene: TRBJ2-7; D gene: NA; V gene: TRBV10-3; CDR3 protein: CAISVVNEQYF; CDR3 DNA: TGTGCCATCAGTGTGGTAAACGAGCAGTACTTC
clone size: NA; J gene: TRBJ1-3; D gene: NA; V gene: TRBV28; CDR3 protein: CASSLLAIGGTGNTIYF; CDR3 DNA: TGTGCCAGCAGTTTATTGGCGATCGGGGGGACTGGAAACACCATATATTTT
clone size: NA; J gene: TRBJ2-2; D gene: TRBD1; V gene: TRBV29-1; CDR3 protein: CSVPGQGNTGELFF; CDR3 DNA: TGCAGCGTGCCGGGACAGGGGAACACCGGGGAGCTGTTTTTT
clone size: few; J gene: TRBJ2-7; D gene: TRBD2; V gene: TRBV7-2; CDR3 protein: CASSISSGRVPEQYF; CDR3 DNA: TGTGCCAGCAGCATTTCTAGCGGGAGGGTTCCCGAGCAGTACTTC
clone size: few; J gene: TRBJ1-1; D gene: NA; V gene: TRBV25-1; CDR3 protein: CASSERGWEGNAFF; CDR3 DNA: TGTGCCAGCAGTGAACGGGGCTGGGAAGGGAATGCTTTCTTT
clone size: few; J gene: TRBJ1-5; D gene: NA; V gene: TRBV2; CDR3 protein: CATRREPNQPQHF; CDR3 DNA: TGTGCCACCCGCCGGGAGCCCAATCAGCCCCAGCATTTT
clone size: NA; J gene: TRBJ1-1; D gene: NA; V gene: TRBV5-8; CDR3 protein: CASSSKATKRKNTEAFF; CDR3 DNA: TGTGCCAGCAGCTCAAAAGCGACGAAAAGAAAGAACACTGAAGCTTTCTTT
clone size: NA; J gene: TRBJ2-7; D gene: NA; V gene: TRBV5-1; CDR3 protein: CASSQGRPASSNEQYF; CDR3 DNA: TGCGCCAGCAGCCAGGGGCGGCCGGCTTCGTCGAACGAGCAGTACTTC
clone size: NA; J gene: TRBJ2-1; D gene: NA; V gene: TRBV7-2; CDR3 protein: CASSKDGGKGWNEQFF; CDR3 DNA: TGTGCCAGCAGCAAAGATGGCGGGAAGGGCTGGAATGAGCAGTTCTTC
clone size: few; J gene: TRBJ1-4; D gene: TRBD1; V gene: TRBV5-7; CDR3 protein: CASSLGTAEKLFF; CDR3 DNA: TGTGCCAGCAGCCTCGGGACAGCAGAAAAACTGTTTTTT
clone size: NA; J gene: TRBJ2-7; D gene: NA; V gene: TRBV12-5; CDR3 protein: CASGLGIREQYF; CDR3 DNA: TGTGCTAGTGGTTTGGGGATACGAGAGCAGTACTTC